This entry lists 26 T cell receptor beta chains sequenced from one sample in a study of glioma-infiltrating T cells. Using RNA template, CDR3s of TCR alpha and beta were amplified with iRepertoire arm-PCR. Each CDR3 protein is one row after TCRdb ran MiXCR on the multiplex PCR reads. The table lists under 130,000 distinct CDR3 sequences, around 28% of them singletons. The sequencing input was glioma tissue, nonneoplastic brain tissue, or PBMCs (not recorded which). All receptors derive from a human donor with low-grade glioma or glioblastoma, undergoing nonglioma brain surgery, or in good health (not recorded which).

This clonotype has ten or more counts. V gene TRBV29-1 combines with J gene TRBJ1-1; TRBD1 is a possible D gene (5 bases). Deletions cut 6 bases from V and 3 bases from J, with 11 bases between. In germline, CDR1 is SQVTM, CDR2 ANQGSEA. The CDR3 has 12 residues. The CDR3 nucleotides read TGCAGCGTCCGGGACTTTGACACTGAAGCTTTCTTT. Translation: CSVRDFDTEAFF.

This clonotype showed up just a few times. V gene TRBV12-3 or TRBV12-4 combines with J gene TRBJ1-5; D ambiguous. The length of the CDR3 is 16 residues. V dropped 0 bases and J dropped 0 bases, with 9 bases sitting between them. CDR3 in amino acids: CASSLASGISNQPQHF. The CDR3 DNA follows: TGTGCCAGCAGTTTAGCTTCCGGGATTAGCAATCAGCCCCAGCATTTT.

This clonotype showed up many times. The DNA of the CDR3 is TGTGCCAGCTGCTATTCGACTGTGAACACTGAAGCTTTCTTT. This sequence encodes CASCYSTVNTEAFF. J is TRBJ1-1 and V is TRBV12-3 or TRBV12-4; D ambiguous. The CDR3 is 14 amino acids. The V and J ends lost 8 bases and 0 bases respectively, with 13 bases between them.

This clonotype was observed a handful of times. This rearrangement joins TRBV5-1 to TRBJ1-5; D is ambiguous. Looked up from germline, CDR1 is SGHRS and CDR2 is YFSETQ. V was clipped by 1 base and J by 5 bases, with 19 bases between them. This CDR3 region has 17 residues. CDR3 loop: CASSLSSKDLEDQPQHF. The CDR3 region has the DNA TGCGCCAGCAGCTTGTCTTCTAAGGACCTCGAGGATCAGCCCCAGCATTTT.

This clonotype was picked up a small number of times. Being one base from a much bigger clone, this may be a read error. This sequence joins TRBV6-2 or TRBV6-3 and TRBJ1-1; 8 bases are a match to TRBD1. Germline V gives CDR1 MNHEY, CDR2 SVGEGT. The J segment lost 3 bases and the V segment lost 8 bases, leaving 11 bases of the junction unmatched. CDR3 size: 15 residues. The DNA of the CDR3 is TGTGCCAGCGGTCCCCGGACAGGGTGGCACACTGAAGCTTTCTTT. The encoded protein is CASGPRTGWHTEAFF.

This clonotype was seen ten or more times. The chain is built from TRBV27 and TRBJ1-5; D call uncertain. Germline V gene sequence: CDR1 MNHEY, CDR2 SMNVEV (reference sequence). The V end lost 9 bases, the J end lost 1 base, and 10 bases lay between the germline ends. This CDR3 contains 13 residues. CDR3: CASGWASNQPQHF. The DNA of the CDR3 is TGTGCCAGTGGGTGGGCAAGCAATCAGCCCCAGCATTTT.

This clonotype was picked up many times. The rearrangement links TRBV20-1 to TRBJ1-5, with D possibly being TRBD1 (5 bases). This CDR3 contains 14 residues. V was trimmed by 3 bases and J by 4 bases, leaving 13 bases between them. CDR1 and CDR2 from the germline V gene are DFQATT and SNEGSKA (reference sequence). CDR3 residues: CSARVAQGNQPQHF. Written as DNA, the CDR3 is TGCAGTGCTAGGGTAGCTCAGGGAAATCAGCCCCAGCATTTT.

This clonotype was picked up many times. The DNA for the CDR3 is TGCAGTGCTAGTGCTAACAGGCGGTTCCGCACAGATACGCAGTATTTT. It encodes CSASANRRFRTDTQYF. The V and J genes are TRBV20-1 and TRBJ2-3; perhaps TRBD1 as D (5 bases). The V end was cut by 3 bases, the J end by 1 base, with 17 bases between. CDR3 size: 16 residues. Looked up from germline, CDR1 is DFQATT and CDR2 is SNEGSKA (reference sequence).

A note on this clonotype: The junction departs from germline at one end; a sequencing error may be responsible. The gene calls are TRBV12-3 or TRBV12-4 and TRBJ1-1; D is uncertain. The CDR3 covers 13 residues. CDR3 nucleotide sequence: TGTGACAGCAGTTCCCAATGGAACACTGAAGCTTTCTTT. Translated: CDSSSQWNTEAFF.

A remark on this clonotype: This sequence may be a read error, since a much larger clone differs from it by one base. The J gene is TRBJ1-3, the V gene TRBV9; no firm D call. The CDR3 contains 15 residues. Between the trimmed V and J ends, which lost 2 bases and 2 bases, there was a span of 11 bases. Germline V gene data show CDR1 as SGDLS and CDR2 as YYNGEE. The CDR3 loop reads CASSVQGIAGNTIYF. The CDR3 DNA reads as TGTGCCAGCAGCGTTCAAGGGATAGCTGGAAACACCATATATTTT. The whole variable domain, remainder taken from reference TRBV9 and TRBJ1-3, is DSGVTQTPKHLITATGQRVTLRCSPRSGDLSVYWYQQSLDQGLQFLIQYYNGEERAKGNILERFSAQQFPDLHSELNLSSLELGDSALYFCASSVQGIAGNTIYFGEGSWLTVV.

Comment on this clonotype: This sequence may be a read error, since a much larger clone differs from it by one base. The rearrangement links TRBV28 to TRBJ2-5, with D hard to call. Trimming took 3 bases from V and 5 from J, leaving 10 bases between them. The CDR3 has 13 residues. The germline V gene has CDR1 MDHEN and CDR2 SYDVKM. The CDR3: CASSFRWTETQYF. CDR3 coding DNA: TGTGCCAGCAGTTTCCGATGGACGGAGACCCAGTACTTC.

A note on this clonotype: This may stem from a read error, because a much larger clone lies one nucleotide away. This chain's CDR3 is CSDRPNGDSAYNEQFF. CDR3 DNA sequence: TGCAGTGATAGACCTAATGGGGACAGTGCCTACAATGAGCAGTTCTTC. The chain recombines TRBV20-1 with TRBJ2-1, with TRBD1 identical over 7 bases. CDR1 DFQATT and CDR2 SNEGSKA come from the germline V gene (reference sequence). This CDR3 contains 16 residues.

This clonotype was found a few times. The CDR3 spells CASSQDVEGRAGYTF. Written as DNA, the CDR3 is TGCGCCAGCAGCCAAGATGTAGAGGGGCGCGCAGGCTACACCTTC. The V call is TRBV4-3, the J call TRBJ1-2, with a weak D call TRBD1 (5 bases). Per germline, CDR1 LGHNA and CDR2 YSLEER. CDR3 length: 15 amino acids. V lost 0 bases, J lost 8 bases, and 16 bases lay in between.

The chain links TRBV2 to TRBJ2-5; D gene uncertain. Germline V gene data show CDR1 as SNHLY and CDR2 as FYNNEI. This CDR3 comprises 11 residues. The V end lost 3 bases, the J end lost 6 bases, and 5 bases lay between the germline ends. The CDR3 loop is CASSDTKTQYF. For the CDR3, the DNA is TGTGCCAGCAGTGACACGAAGACCCAGTACTTC.

On this clonotype: A read error may produce the germline difference seen at one junction end. The V and J genes are TRBV7-7 and TRBJ2-2, with 11 positions matching TRBD2. The CDR3 is 16 amino acids. Germline loops: CDR1 SSHAT, CDR2 FNYEAQ (reference sequence). DNA for the CDR3: TGTGCTAGCAGCATACTAGCGGGGGCGAACACCGGGGAGCTGTTTTTT. It translates to CASSILAGANTGELFF.

In this sample, this clonotype turned up many times. J is TRBJ2-5 and V is TRBV28, with D perhaps being TRBD1 or TRBD2 (6 bases each). Germline CDR1 MDHEN, CDR2 SYDVKM. V lost 7 bases, J lost 1 base, and 16 bases lay in between. The CDR3 sequence is 15 residues long. The CDR3 protein is CASTHPRGPQETQYF. CDR3 in DNA: TGTGCCAGCACCCATCCCCGGGGGCCCCAAGAGACCCAGTACTTC.

On this clonotype itself: A single base separates this from a much larger clone, so it may be a read error. The chain carries TRBV27 and TRBJ1-1; a weak D match, TRBD1 (6 bases). The length of the CDR3 is 14 residues. Germline CDR1 is MNHEY and CDR2 is SMNVEV (reference sequence). Deletions cut 6 bases from V and 1 base from J, with 12 bases between. CDR3 loop: CASRVGQPNTEAFF. The CDR3 DNA sequence: TGTGCCAGCAGAGTCGGACAGCCGAACACTGAAGCTTTCTTT.

This clonotype appeared many times. The chain has TRBV6-1 and TRBJ1-5; TRBD1 aligns across 8 bases. V was clipped by 8 bases and J by 6 bases; unmatched bases: 3. Looked up from germline, CDR1 is MNHNS and CDR2 is SASEGT. This CDR3 has 12 amino acids. This CDR3 is CASGQGFQPQHF. The CDR3 DNA follows: TGTGCCAGCGGACAGGGTTTTCAGCCCCAGCATTTT.

This clonotype showed up just a few times. Here the CDR3 reads CATGGQKKNIQYF. CDR3 DNA sequence: TGTGCCACCGGGGGACAGAAGAAAAACATTCAGTACTTC. The rearrangement links TRBV3-1 to TRBJ2-4; the D gene is possibly TRBD1 (7 bases). The germline V gene has CDR1 LGHDT and CDR2 YNNKEL (reference sequence). V lost 10 bases to trimming and J lost 4 bases, with 14 bases between them. The CDR3 extends over 13 amino acids.

This chain uses TRBV3-1 with TRBJ2-1; tentatively, D is TRBD1 or TRBD2 (6 bases each). Per germline, CDR1 LGHDT and CDR2 YNNKEL (reference sequence). The CDR3 loop spans 11 amino acids. The germline V and J ends were trimmed by 4 bases and 15 bases, with 13 bases remaining between them. CDR3: CASSPGGGSFF. In DNA form, the CDR3 reads TGTGCCAGCAGCCCCGGAGGGGGTTCGTTCTTC.

This clonotype was counted only a few times. This sequence joins TRBV7-9 and TRBJ2-7; D ambiguous. The V and J ends lost 6 bases and 3 bases respectively, with 12 bases between them. Germline CDR1 is SEHNR and CDR2 is FQNEAQ (reference sequence). This CDR3 spans 13 amino acids. The CDR3 nucleotides read TGTGCCAGCAGTCGATCCGGAATCTACGAGCAGTACTTC. This gives the protein CASSRSGIYEQYF. Looking up the rest from reference TRBV7-9 and TRBJ2-7 gives the full variable domain: DTGVSQNPRHKITKRGQNVTFRCDPISEHNRLYWYRQTLGQGPEFLTYFQNEAQLEKSRLLSDRFSAERPKGSFSTLEIQRTEQGDSAMYLCASSRSGIYEQYFGPGTRLTVT.

This clonotype was seen repeatedly, ten times or more. The chain combines TRBV6-1 with TRBJ2-6; 7 nucleotides align to TRBD2. This CDR3 is built from 16 residues. CDR1 and CDR2 (germline): MNHNS, SASEGT. The V and J ends lost 7 bases and 0 bases, in that order; junction bases with no gene match: 6. The CDR3 sequence: CASTRGVHSGANVLTF. In DNA, the CDR3 is TGTGCCAGCACCCGGGGGGTCCACTCTGGGGCCAACGTCCTGACTTTC.

Ten or more counts support this clonotype. The J gene is TRBJ2-3, the V gene TRBV20-1; D is possibly TRBD2 (6 bases). The CDR3 consists of 15 residues. Germline CDR1 reads DFQATT; CDR2 reads SNEGSKA (reference sequence). The V and J ends lost 0 bases and 2 bases respectively, with 12 bases between them. This CDR3 reads CSARDLWTTTDTQYF. CDR3 coding DNA: TGCAGTGCTAGAGATCTATGGACTACCACAGATACGCAGTATTTT.

Concerning this clonotype itself: A much larger clone differs by one base, so this may be a read error. The CDR3 sequence: CAVKLPNTEAFF. CDR3 DNA sequence: TGTGCCGTCAAACTTCCGAACACTGAAGCTTTCTTT. V and J are TRBV10-3 and TRBJ1-1; the D is unclear. The CDR3 is made up of 12 amino acids. Between the trimmed V and J ends, which lost 11 bases and 1 base, there was a span of 11 bases. Germline CDR1 and CDR2: ENHRY and SYGVKD.

This clonotype was detected ten times or more. V and J are TRBV10-3 and TRBJ2-1, with unresolved D. Per the germline V gene, CDR1 is ENHRY and CDR2 is SYGVKD. This CDR3 has 15 amino acids. Deletions cut 1 base from V and 0 bases from J, with 7 bases between. Here the CDR3 reads CAISELGSSYNEQFF. The CDR3, as DNA: TGTGCCATCAGTGAGTTAGGAAGCTCCTACAATGAGCAGTTCTTC.

V and J are TRBV7-2 and TRBJ2-1; TRBD1 agrees at 7 bases. Per germline, CDR1 SGHTA and CDR2 FQGNSA. J lost 6 bases, V lost 3 bases, and 8 bases had no gene match. This CDR3 contains 15 residues. CDR3 in DNA: TGTGCCAGCAGCTTGAGTAGGGACAGTTCCAATGAGCAGTTCTTC. It yields the protein CASSLSRDSSNEQFF.